The next 17 T cell receptor beta chains were all read from a single sample in a study of T-cell memory formation after mild COVID-19. A single record per CDR3 protein comes from TCRdb applying MiXCR to the 5' RACE reads. Of about 350,000 distinct CDR3 sequences in the sample, 12% to 15% were seen once. Sequencing was done on a sample of PBMCs or a T cell subset sorted from them (not recorded which). These receptors were collected from a man between 18 and 35 years old who had mild COVID-19 (a few samples of this study predate the infection). Cell type and time point are not known.

V gene TRBV7-9 combines with J gene TRBJ2-1; TRBD2 agrees at 7 bases. Per the germline V gene, CDR1 is SEHNR and CDR2 is FQNEAQ (reference sequence). The ends lost 2 bases at V and 7 bases at J; junction bases unmatched: 2. The CDR3 length is 13 residues. The CDR3 region is CASSLWGGNEQFF. Written as DNA, the CDR3 is TGTGCCAGCAGCTTATGGGGGGGAAATGAGCAGTTCTTC.

This clonotype was seen at least ten times. The chain is built from TRBV16 and TRBJ2-7; possible D gene TRBD1, 5 bases. Germline V gives CDR1 KGHSY, CDR2 FQNENV. V lost 0 bases, J lost 1 base, and 13 bases lay in between. The CDR3 runs 16 residues. CDR3 residues: CASSQSVQGSSYEQYV. CDR3 nucleotide sequence: TGTGCCAGCAGCCAATCGGTCCAGGGCTCGTCCTACGAGCAGTACGTC.

In its sample, this clonotype was seen many times. The rearrangement links TRBV18 to TRBJ1-1, with D possibly being TRBD1 (5 bases). Germline V CDR1 and CDR2: KGHSH, LQKENI. The CDR3 runs 12 residues. The germline V and J ends were trimmed by 3 bases and 5 bases, with 7 bases remaining between them. The CDR3 here is CASSPQGTEAFF. CDR3 coding DNA: TGTGCCAGCTCACCGCAGGGAACTGAAGCTTTCTTT. The full variable domain, completed using reference TRBV18 and TRBJ1-1, is NAGVMQNPRHLVRRRGQEARLRCSPMKGHSHVYWYRQLPEEGLKFMVYLQKENIIDESGMPKERFSAEFPKEGPSILRIQQVVRGDSAAYFCASSPQGTEAFFGQGTRLTVV.

This clonotype was observed many times. The genes are TRBV4-2 and TRBJ2-1; D unclear. V dropped 0 bases and J dropped 3 bases, with 3 bases sitting between them. CDR1 is LGHNA, CDR2 YNFKEQ, per germline. The CDR3 has 13 amino acids. CDR3 in amino acids: CASSQDNYNEQFF. In DNA, the CDR3 is TGTGCCAGCAGCCAAGATAACTACAATGAGCAGTTCTTC.

This clonotype was found a few times. This chain links TRBV6-5 with TRBJ1-1, with 12 bases that match TRBD1. This CDR3 has 15 residues. Germline V CDR1 and CDR2: MNHEY, SVGAGI. V was clipped by 1 base and J by 11 bases; unmatched bases: 8. CDR3 in amino acids: CASSYFGGQGAQAFF. CDR3 DNA: TGTGCCAGCAGTTACTTTGGGGGACAGGGGGCGCAGGCTTTCTTT.

Concerning this clonotype itself: A read error may produce the germline difference seen at one junction end. The chain joins TRBV24-1 to TRBJ1-5; D gene ambiguous. CDR3 length equals 16 residues. Looked up from germline, CDR1 is KGHDR and CDR2 is SFDVKD. The CDR3 DNA reads TGTACCACCAGTGACCCGTACCTGGATGGCAATCAGCCCCAGCATTTT. It is translated as CTTSDPYLDGNQPQHF.

The chain links TRBV29-1 to TRBJ2-5; 9 nucleotides line up with TRBD1. Germline values: CDR1 SQVTM, CDR2 ANQGSEA. CDR3 length equals 13 residues. The V gene end was trimmed by 4 bases and the J gene end by 4 bases; junction bases not matched to a gene: 4. The CDR3 protein is CSVGQGGRETQYF. The CDR3 nucleotides are TGCAGCGTTGGACAGGGGGGACGAGAGACCCAGTACTTC.

In its sample, this clonotype was seen a few times. The chain joins TRBV7-7 to TRBJ2-3, with no clear D. Germline V gene data show CDR1 as SSHAT and CDR2 as FNYEAQ (reference sequence). V was pared by 5 bases and J by 2 bases, with 11 bases between. CDR3 length: 14 residues. Here the CDR3 DNA reads TGTGCCAGCAGCGTAGGCCCTGACACAGATACGCAGTATTTT. The encoded protein is CASSVGPDTDTQYF.

CDR3 region: CASSLLEGVASYEQYF. For the CDR3, the DNA is TGTGCCAGCAGCCTCCTTGAGGGGGTGGCCTCCTACGAGCAGTACTTC. The V and J genes are TRBV7-9 and TRBJ2-7, with D tentatively TRBD1 (6 bases). Germline assignment: CDR1 SEHNR and CDR2 FQNEAQ (reference sequence). Trimming left V 5 bases short and J 0 bases short, with 17 bases between. CDR3 length: 16 residues.

This clonotype was picked up a small number of times. This chain uses TRBV20-1 with TRBJ2-5, with a tentative D call TRBD1 (6 bases). This CDR3 is 13 amino acids long. The V end was cut by 6 bases, the J end by 1 base, with 12 bases between. Germline V gives CDR1 DFQATT, CDR2 SNEGSKA (reference sequence). CDR3 residues: CSARGHLQETQYF. The CDR3 DNA is TGCAGTGCCAGGGGACACCTCCAAGAGACCCAGTACTTC.

The J gene is TRBJ1-4, the V gene TRBV7-9; unclear D gene. CDR3 size: 12 residues. CDR1 SEHNR and CDR2 FQNEAQ come from the germline V gene (reference sequence). The germline V and J ends were trimmed by 3 bases and 8 bases, with 7 bases remaining between them. As DNA, the CDR3 is TGTGCCAGCAGCTTTCCGGGCGAAAAACTGTTTTTT. Encoded protein: CASSFPGEKLFF.

The chain has TRBV7-9 and TRBJ1-1; no definite D call. CDR1 and CDR2 from the germline V gene are SEHNR and FQNEAQ (reference sequence). The CDR3 sequence is 17 residues long. V gave up 5 bases and J gave up 7 bases, with 26 bases separating them. DNA for the CDR3: TGTGCCAGCAGCCAGACTGTTGTTCGGGATAACGGTTTTGAAGCTTTCTTT. Translating gives CASSQTVVRDNGFEAFF.

This clonotype has only a few counts. This chain links TRBV4-2 with TRBJ2-7, with TRBD2 matching 9 bases. J lost 3 bases, V lost 4 bases, and 4 bases had no gene match. Germline values: CDR1 LGHNA, CDR2 YNFKEQ. CDR3 length equals 14 residues. In DNA, the CDR3 is TGTGCCAGCAGCCTTAGCGGGGGTCACTACGAGCAGTACTTC. The encoded protein is CASSLSGGHYEQYF.

This chain joins TRBV5-1 and TRBJ2-1, with 16 positions matching TRBD2. This CDR3 region has 20 residues. V shed 0 bases, J shed 0 bases, and the junction held 6 bases outside the gene matches. CDR1 and CDR2 (germline): SGHRS, YFSETQ. CDR3 amino acids: CASSLALGLAGGSSYNEQFF. CDR3 nucleotide sequence: TGCGCCAGCAGCTTGGCGCTGGGACTAGCGGGAGGGAGCTCCTACAATGAGCAGTTCTTC.

V and J are TRBV20-1 and TRBJ1-6; D is possibly TRBD1 (6 bases). The germline V gene encodes CDR1 DFQATT and CDR2 SNEGSKA (reference sequence). The germline V and J ends were trimmed by 3 bases and 10 bases, with 16 bases remaining between them. The CDR3 runs 14 residues. CDR3: CSARNSGEGSPLHF. CDR3 DNA sequence: TGCAGTGCTAGGAACTCAGGGGAAGGATCACCCCTCCACTTT.

This clonotype has a handful of counts. The V gene is TRBV15, the J gene TRBJ2-2, with 9 bases aligning to TRBD1. Germline lookup yields CDR1 LNHNV and CDR2 YYDKDF (reference sequence). CDR3 length: 16 residues. V lost 5 bases and J lost 4; bases outside the gene matches: 8. As DNA, the CDR3 is TGTGCCACCAGCTCCCGGGACAGGGCTGGCACCGGGGAGCTGTTTTTT. Translated: CATSSRDRAGTGELFF.

CDR3 region: CATGTTGTDTQYF. The CDR3 nucleotides read TGTGCCACCGGGACTACGGGCACAGATACGCAGTATTTT. The chain links TRBV28 to TRBJ2-3, with 7 nucleotides matching TRBD2. Germline CDR1 is MDHEN and CDR2 is SYDVKM. This CDR3 comprises 13 residues. With V trimmed by 10 bases and J by 1 base, 5 bases remained unmatched.